The entry below gives a single TCR beta chain sequence along with its context. Its specificity is not known. This specimen comes from a study of cytomegalovirus exposure and HLA in healthy donors. About the study: From HLA-typed donors, an early data release held 70 million to 95 million unique TCRs.

Vbeta (60) and Jbeta (13) primers were used in the PCR. The assay was immunoSEQ multiplex PCR, and TCRdb's table has in-frame clones only and misses some. The listing contains approximately 140,000 clones. Findings and caveats of the study: In a later analysis, a genetic analysis reported fewer productive-TCR N-insertions in an Asian-associated ancestry cluster than the cohort average.

Specimen: PBMCs. The origin of this receptor is a woman aged 18 to 35 in good health and CMV-seronegative.

CDR3 nucleotide sequence: TGTGCCAGCAGCGCAGGGTGGGGGGGGGCTGTTAACACTGAAGCTTTCTTT. Its translation is CASSAGWGGAVNTEAFF. The chain links TRBV11-2 to TRBJ1-1, with D possibly being TRBD1 (6 bases). Per germline, CDR1 SGHAT and CDR2 FQNNGV. V lost 5 bases, J lost 2 bases, and 21 bases lay in between. The CDR3 is made up of 17 amino acids.